This TCR beta chain was recovered during a study of blood T cell repertoires in COVID-19. Study overall: The United States, Italy and Spain provided the acute and convalescent COVID-19 samples.

Germline V gene data show CDR1 as MNHEY and CDR2 as SVGAGI. Trimming at V came to 8 bases and at J to 9 bases, leaving 8 bases not matched to a gene. This CDR3 is 14 amino acids long. Under the authors' procedure: Researchers report that nucleated cell counts were estimated from reference gene primer amplification. Sequenced by immunoSEQ multiplex PCR; TCRdb stores in-frame clones only, minus some. The V and J calls and clone size were taken over from that table, and D and trimming were inferred from the DNA. The sample yields about 240,000 clones, less than 90% seen once. V and J are TRBV6-5 and TRBJ1-6, with 9 bases aligning to TRBD1. The sequence was obtained from a man aged 60 to 75 with acute or convalescent COVID-19. Source material: peripheral blood. The CDR3 protein is CASVRDRAISPLHF. The CDR3, as DNA: TGTGCCAGCGTCCGGGACAGGGCAATTTCACCCCTCCACTTT.